The T cell receptor (beta chain) under discussion was sequenced for a study of tumor and adjacent non-tumor tissue in lung cancer. This clonotype was recorded a few times. Its antigen is unknown. An end of the junction differs from the germline gene, which may be a read error. Germline V lookup: CDR1 MGHRA, CDR2 YSYEKL. CDR3 length equals 16 residues. RNA was extracted from bulk tissue without any cell sorting. TCRbeta libraries were built with three rounds of nested PCR, modified from ARM-PCR. TCRdb re-analysed the multiplex PCR reads in MiXCR, keeping a single row per CDR3 protein. Altogether just over 200,000 distinct CDR3 sequences are present, 71% being singletons, with the ten largest covering 25%. General observations from the study: Compared with tumor, normal lung showed significantly lower TCR diversity.

Source material: lung tumor tissue. The chain links TRBV4-1 to TRBJ1-2; 7 bases are a match to TRBD1. This TCR came from a man aged 55 to 70 with non-small cell lung cancer. The CDR3 protein is CASSHAQGSWWYGYSF. The DNA of the CDR3 is TGCGCCAGCAGCCATGCACAGGGGTCTTGGTGGTATGGCTACAGCTTC.